Sequencing of this T cell receptor beta chain was carried out in a study of OX40 agonist ivuxolimab in advanced cancers. Notes on the study in general: Nonresponders, in some cases, also had low normalized T-cell clonal expansion.

CDR1 and CDR2 from the germline V gene are SGHTA and FQGNSA. The CDR3 contains 15 residues. V was pared by 3 bases and J by 0 bases, with 12 bases between. Points on this clone: Its target is not known.

The protocol was immunoSEQ multiplex PCR, while the TCRdb copy is restricted to in-frame clones and leaves out a portion. The table includes 33,000 or so clones, about 87% detected once. On cycle 4 day 1 and cycle 7 day 1, as well as at baseline, blood was sampled. This chain connects TRBV7-2 to TRBJ2-7; possible D gene TRBD2, 5 bases. The clonotype originates from an adult with an advanced solid tumor such as melanoma, head and neck, liver or kidney cancer. The specimen comprised CD4+ or CD8+ T cells sorted from blood, sampled in a trial of the OX40 agonist ivuxolimab. CDR3 DNA: TGTGCCAGCAGCTTTGGAGGTTCAGGCTCCTACGAGCAGTACTTC. Encoded protein: CASSFGGSGSYEQYF.